The 29 T cell receptor beta chains given below trace back to one sample, sequenced in a study of memory CD4+ T cells and cytomegalovirus serostatus. TCRdb's table, derived via immunoSEQ multiplex PCR, lists solely in-frame clones and lacks some. The sample has tens of thousands of clones; 70% to 85% are singletons. The sort gate was single viable CD3+CD4+CD8-CD45RO+ cells for memory CD4+ T cells. The sample taken for sequencing was memory CD4+ T cells from blood. Receptor source: an adult in good health and CMV-seronegative.

The genes are TRBV5-6 and TRBJ1-2; TRBD1 matches 10 bases. The J segment lost 5 bases and the V segment lost 2 bases, leaving 3 bases of the junction unmatched. The CDR3 length is 14 residues. Germline values: CDR1 SGHDT, CDR2 YYEEEE. CDR3 nucleotides: TGTGCCAGCAGCTTACCGGGACAGGGGTATGGCTACACCTTC. Translating gives CASSLPGQGYGYTF.

The chain links TRBV6-4 to TRBJ1-5; D is uncertain. The germline V gene encodes CDR1 MRHNA and CDR2 SNTAGT. This CDR3 spans 13 amino acids. V was shortened by 3 bases and J by 7 bases, with 10 bases between the two germline ends. DNA of the CDR3: TGTGCCAGCAGTGAAGGATCGAGGCAGCCCCAGCATTTT. Residues: CASSEGSRQPQHF.

CDR3 in amino acids: CASSSLAYQETQYF. The CDR3 DNA sequence: TGTGCCAGCAGTTCCCTAGCGTACCAAGAGACCCAGTACTTC. The chain links TRBV6-6 to TRBJ2-5, with D possibly being TRBD2 (6 bases). Trimming stripped 4 bases from V and 0 bases from J, with 9 bases between. The CDR3 runs 14 residues. Germline CDR1 reads MNHNY; CDR2 reads SVGAGI (reference sequence).

The V and J genes are TRBV25-1 and TRBJ1-1; perhaps TRBD1 as D (6 bases). V lost 5 bases and J lost 2, with 12 bases in between. CDR1 is MGHDK, CDR2 SYGVNS, per germline. This CDR3 region has 14 residues. The chain's CDR3 is CASSSRGRNTEAFF. Written as DNA, the CDR3 is TGTGCCAGCAGTTCACGGGGGCGTAACACTGAAGCTTTCTTT.

The table lists this clone with a few counts. The J gene is TRBJ1-5, the V gene TRBV21-1; the D call TRBD1 from the table was never checked on the DNA. TRBV21-1 is an annotated pseudogene. The CDR3 runs to 17 residues. This CDR3 is CASSKGWGLNSNQPQHF. For the CDR3, the DNA is TGTGCCAGCAGCAAAGGATGGGGGCTAAATAGCAATCAGCCCCAGCATTTT.

The chain combines TRBV21-1 with TRBJ2-7; the table's D call, TRBD2, has no DNA check behind it. TRBV21-1 is a pseudogene. There are 10 residues in the CDR3. The CDR3 DNA reads as TGTGCCAGCACTAGCTACGAGCAGTACTTC. Translated, it gives CASTSYEQYF.

V gene TRBV2 combines with J gene TRBJ2-6; weak D call: TRBD2 (6 bases). Per germline, CDR1 SNHLY and CDR2 FYNNEI. V was trimmed by 6 bases and J by 0 bases, leaving 21 bases between them. The CDR3 loop spans 19 amino acids. Here the CDR3 reads CASRDWRGGGVSGANVLTF. In DNA, the CDR3 is TGTGCCAGCAGGGACTGGCGGGGAGGTGGGGTCTCTGGGGCCAACGTCCTGACTTTC.

This chain joins TRBV2 and TRBJ2-2, with 7 bases fitting TRBD1. The CDR3 runs 16 residues. Germline CDR1 is SNHLY and CDR2 is FYNNEI. V shed 5 bases and J 1 base; nucleotides not matched to a gene: 7. In nucleotides, the CDR3 is TGTGCCAGCAGTAATGAACGGACAGGGAACACCGGGGAGCTGTTTTTT. Its protein product is CASSNERTGNTGELFF.

V gene TRBV2 combines with J gene TRBJ1-5; D not certain. CDR3 length: 14 amino acids. V lost 1 base to trimming and J lost 7 bases, with 11 bases between them. Germline V CDR1 and CDR2: SNHLY, FYNNEI. In DNA, the CDR3 is TGTGCCAGCAGTGAAGGGGAGGGAGACCAGCCCCAGCATTTT. This encodes CASSEGEGDQPQHF.

The chain is built from TRBV28 and TRBJ2-7, with 12 bases identical to TRBD1. The germline V gene has CDR1 MDHEN and CDR2 SYDVKM. Trimming at V came to 7 bases and at J to 3 bases, leaving 7 bases not matched to a gene. The CDR3 consists of 15 residues. The CDR3 sequence is CASISGTGGFYEQYF. DNA of the CDR3: TGTGCCAGCATTAGTGGGACAGGGGGCTTCTACGAGCAGTACTTC.

The V call is TRBV7-8, the J call TRBJ1-5; 8 nucleotides agree with TRBD1. The CDR3 runs 13 residues. Germline V CDR1 and CDR2: SGHVS, FQNEAQ. With 5 bases clipped from V and 6 bases from J, the junction kept 3 bases outside the gene matches. The CDR3: CASSKDRGQPQHF. CDR3 sequence (DNA): TGTGCCAGCAGCAAAGACAGGGGTCAGCCCCAGCATTTT.

This clone was picked up one time. This chain uses TRBV28 with TRBJ2-7, with no clear D. Between the trimmed V and J ends, which lost 6 bases and 5 bases, there was a span of 8 bases. Germline assignment: CDR1 MDHEN and CDR2 SYDVKM. The CDR3 contains 11 residues. CDR3 sequence: CASRDIHEQYF. Written as DNA, the CDR3 is TGTGCCAGCAGGGATATCCACGAGCAGTACTTC.

This chain connects TRBV5-1 to TRBJ1-4, with no clear D. The ends were cut back, 4 bases at V and 6 bases at J, with 13 bases in the middle. The germline V gene has CDR1 SGHRS and CDR2 YFSETQ. This CDR3 spans 14 amino acids. CDR3 bases: TGCGCCAGCAGCCCGGGGAATTGGGATGAAAAACTGTTTTTT. Its translation: CASSPGNWDEKLFF.

The V gene is TRBV18, the J gene TRBJ2-3; D not certain. The ends were cut back, 8 bases at V and 0 bases at J, with 3 bases in the middle. The CDR3 runs 11 residues. Looked up from germline, CDR1 is KGHSH and CDR2 is LQKENI. CDR3: CASQSTDTQYF. CDR3 bases: TGTGCCAGCCAAAGCACAGATACGCAGTATTTT.

J is TRBJ2-7 and V is TRBV2; D ambiguous. Trimming took 4 bases from V and 5 from J, leaving 9 bases between them. Germline V CDR1 and CDR2: SNHLY, FYNNEI. This CDR3 comprises 12 residues. Written as DNA, the CDR3 is TGTGCCAGCAGTGTAATGAGAAACGAGCAGTACTTC. Amino acids: CASSVMRNEQYF.

Turning to this clone: Other DNA sequences of this sample code for an identical CDR3. This chain's CDR3 is CASRRAAAESTEAFF. CDR3 sequence (DNA): TGTGCCAGCAGGCGCGCAGCGGCGGAGAGCACTGAAGCTTTCTTT. The genes are TRBV11-2 and TRBJ1-1, with D unresolved. This CDR3 comprises 15 residues. V dropped 6 bases and J dropped 4 bases, with 18 bases sitting between them. Germline V gene data show CDR1 as SGHAT and CDR2 as FQNNGV. The complete variable domain, with remaining parts taken from reference TRBV11-2 and TRBJ1-1, reads EAGVAQSPRYKIIEKRQSVAFWCNPISGHATLYWYQQILGQGPKLLIQFQNNGVVDDSQLPKDRFSAERLKGVDSTLKIQPAKLEDSAVYLCASRRAAAESTEAFFGQGTRLTVV.

This chain joins TRBV5-1 and TRBJ2-3; 7 bases match TRBD2. The CDR3 length is 15 residues. V gave up 4 bases and J gave up 1 base; unmatched junction bases: 6. From germline, CDR1 is SGHRS and CDR2 YFSETQ. Written as DNA, the CDR3 is TGCGCCAGCAGCCCCTGGGAGGGCCGCACAGATACGCAGTATTTT. As protein: CASSPWEGRTDTQYF.

This sequence joins TRBV25-1 and TRBJ2-7; 7 positions agree with TRBD2. V dropped 6 bases and J dropped 5; count of bases not matched to a gene: 7. The CDR3 loop spans 13 amino acids. The V gene's germline CDR1 is MGHDK and CDR2 SYGVNS. CDR3 sequence reads: CASSPMGGDEQYF. The CDR3 DNA is TGTGCCAGCAGCCCGATGGGGGGGGACGAGCAGTACTTC.

This clone was picked up one time. This chain uses TRBV5-1 with TRBJ2-3; D remains unclear. This CDR3 comprises 15 residues. From germline, CDR1 is SGHRS and CDR2 YFSETQ. V was pared by 0 bases and J by 0 bases, with 8 bases between. The CDR3 sequence: CASSLDRASTDTQYF. As DNA, the CDR3 is TGCGCCAGCAGCTTGGACAGAGCTAGCACAGATACGCAGTATTTT.

V usage is TRBV19 and J usage is TRBJ2-2; 8 bases are shared with TRBD1. This CDR3 spans 14 amino acids. Germline assignment: CDR1 LNHDA and CDR2 SQIVND (reference sequence). The trim removed 6 bases at V and 5 bases at J, leaving 5 bases unmatched. The CDR3 bases are TGTGCCAGTAGGTCGACAGGGGCGACCGGGGAGCTGTTTTTT. It yields the protein CASRSTGATGELFF.

V is TRBV5-6 and J is TRBJ1-1; tentative D call: TRBD1 (5 bases). The length of the CDR3 is 16 residues. Looked up from germline, CDR1 is SGHDT and CDR2 is YYEEEE. With 0 bases removed from V and 0 bases from J, the gap between germline ends came to 12 bases. The CDR3 loop is CASSLGGAVMNTEAFF. The CDR3 DNA is TGTGCCAGCAGCTTGGGCGGGGCGGTCATGAACACTGAAGCTTTCTTT.

The chain links TRBV18 to TRBJ1-4; D perhaps matches TRBD1 (5 bases). This CDR3 region has 13 residues. Germline values: CDR1 KGHSH, CDR2 LQKENI. Trimming took 0 bases from V and 11 from J, leaving 10 bases between them. The CDR3 DNA sequence: TGTGCCAGCTCACCACCCCAGGGACGGAAACTGTTTTTT. It specifies CASSPPQGRKLFF.

This rearrangement joins TRBV2 to TRBJ1-4; a weak D match, TRBD1 (5 bases). The CDR3 sequence is 16 residues long. V shed 3 bases and J shed 8 bases, with 19 bases lying between them. Germline V gene lookup returns CDR1 SNHLY and CDR2 FYNNEI. CDR3: CASSDLWGIGEEKLFF. As DNA, the CDR3 is TGTGCCAGCAGTGATCTCTGGGGGATCGGGGAGGAAAAACTGTTTTTT.

V usage is TRBV19 and J usage is TRBJ2-3, with unresolved D. V lost 0 bases and J lost 1, with 14 bases in between. Germline lookup yields CDR1 LNHDA and CDR2 SQIVND (reference sequence). The CDR3 has 17 residues. In DNA, the CDR3 is TGTGCCAGTAGTATAGATCGCTACCCCGGACGCACAGATACGCAGTATTTT. This encodes CASSIDRYPGRTDTQYF.

CDR3 amino acids: CASSQQGGDGYTF. The CDR3 nucleotides read TGTGCCAGCAGCCAACAGGGGGGCGATGGCTACACCTTC. This chain uses TRBV7-8 with TRBJ1-2, with 8 bases fitting TRBD1. V lost 5 bases to trimming and J lost 6 bases; unmatched junction nucleotides: 5. The germline V gene has CDR1 SGHVS and CDR2 FQNEAQ. The CDR3 length is 13 residues.

CDR3 nucleotide sequence: TGTGCCAGCAGATCCGGGCTATTGAACACCGGGGAGCTGTTTTTT. This encodes CASRSGLLNTGELFF. This rearrangement joins TRBV6-1 to TRBJ2-2; no clear D gene. Deletions cut 6 bases from V and 1 base from J, with 12 bases between. This CDR3 has 15 amino acids. Germline loops: CDR1 MNHNS, CDR2 SASEGT.

The genes are TRBV7-8 and TRBJ2-2, with D perhaps assigned TRBD1 or TRBD2 (5 bases each). Germline loops: CDR1 SGHVS, CDR2 FQNEAQ. CDR3 length: 16 amino acids. The V gene lost 5 bases and the J gene lost 5 bases, with 18 bases spanning the gap. The CDR3: CASSPLGTRGTGELFF. CDR3 bases: TGTGCCAGCAGCCCACTAGGAACGAGGGGTACCGGGGAGCTGTTTTTT.

This chain links TRBV6-5 with TRBJ2-5, with 10 bases fitting TRBD1. V shed 0 bases and J 5 bases; nucleotides not matched to a gene: 6. Looked up from germline, CDR1 is MNHEY and CDR2 is SVGAGI. The length of the CDR3 is 16 residues. CDR3 residues: CASSYSGTGVGETQYF. CDR3 nucleotides: TGTGCCAGCAGTTACTCCGGGACAGGGGTGGGGGAGACCCAGTACTTC.

The V gene is TRBV27, the J gene TRBJ1-3; D not resolved. V was cut by 3 bases and J by 4 bases, with 7 bases left in between. This CDR3 is built from 13 residues. Germline V lookup: CDR1 MNHEY, CDR2 SMNVEV (reference sequence). The CDR3 coding sequence is TGTGCCAGCAGTTTCCTAGGGGGAAACACCATATATTTT. Protein sequence: CASSFLGGNTIYF.